A single sample gave rise to the 19 T cell receptor beta chains below, sequenced in a study of regulatory dendritic cells for organ transplantation. Using immunoSEQ multiplex PCR, the repertoire was profiled, and TCRdb retains in-frame clones only, with some absent. The data hold around 21,000 clones, with approximately 83% observed a single time. Allogeneic regulatory or mature dendritic cells were co-cultured for 5 days with CFSE-labeled sorted T cells at 1:10. Their specific antigens are unknown. The sequenced sample consisted of naive CD4+ T cells from blood cultured with dendritic cells. The subset was: CD45RA+ naive T cells. These receptors were taken from a human donor in good health.

The CDR3 sequence is CASSLVLDRGRISSYEQYF. In DNA, the CDR3 is TGTGCCAGCAGTTTAGTCCTAGACAGGGGGCGAATCAGCTCCTACGAGCAGTACTTC. The chain uses TRBV28 and TRBJ2-7, with TRBD1 matching 10 bases. The ends lost 2 bases at V and 0 bases at J; junction bases unmatched: 13. The CDR3 has 19 residues. Germline V CDR1 and CDR2: MDHEN, SYDVKM.

The chain recombines TRBV18 with TRBJ2-1, with TRBD2 as a possible D gene (7 bases). Germline lookup yields CDR1 KGHSH and CDR2 LQKENI. The CDR3 has 17 amino acids. The V and J ends lost 3 bases and 0 bases respectively, with 15 bases between them. CDR3 DNA sequence: TGTGCCAGCTCACCTAGGCGGGGGCCTAGCTCCTACAATGAGCAGTTCTTC. It translates to CASSPRRGPSSYNEQFF.

This clone was detected once. This sequence joins TRBV12-5 and TRBJ1-6; 9 bases map to TRBD1. Germline loops: CDR1 LGHNT, CDR2 FRNRAP. Germline trimming cut 5 bases from V and 7 bases from J; bases unmatched to any gene: 6. The CDR3 consists of 15 residues. CDR3 bases: TGTGCTAGTGGTAGGGGGACAGGGAGGAATTCACCCCTCCACTTT. This encodes CASGRGTGRNSPLHF.

A few counts support this clone. V gene TRBV2 combines with J gene TRBJ1-2, with TRBD1 as a possible D gene (6 bases). This CDR3 is 12 amino acids long. Germline lookup yields CDR1 SNHLY and CDR2 FYNNEI. Trimming removed 6 bases from V and 8 bases from J, with 13 bases in between. The CDR3 DNA sequence: TGTGCCAGCAGGCCCGGGGGGGGCGGCTACACCTTC. Its translation: CASRPGGGGYTF.

The chain has TRBV5-4 and TRBJ2-7; 12 bases agree with TRBD2. Germline-derived CDR1 and CDR2 are SGHNT and YYREEE (reference sequence). Germline trimming cut 4 bases from V and 7 bases from J; bases unmatched to any gene: 12. This CDR3 spans 16 amino acids. CDR3 region: CASSPDASGRAWEQYF. The CDR3 DNA reads as TGTGCCAGCAGCCCGGACGCTAGCGGGAGGGCCTGGGAGCAGTACTTC.

This chain uses TRBV7-2 with TRBJ2-3, with TRBD2 identical over 7 bases. Germline V gives CDR1 SGHTA, CDR2 FQGNSA. This CDR3 is 17 amino acids long. The J segment lost 1 base and the V segment lost 7 bases, leaving 14 bases of the junction unmatched. CDR3 in amino acids: CASTSDWGGSRTDTQYF. The CDR3 DNA follows: TGTGCCAGCACCTCAGATTGGGGCGGGAGCCGCACAGATACGCAGTATTTT.

This chain links TRBV9 with TRBJ1-4; D gene uncertain. Germline-derived CDR1 and CDR2 are SGDLS and YYNGEE. The CDR3 is 14 residues long. The V end lost 2 bases, the J end lost 0 bases, and 5 bases lay between the germline ends. CDR3 amino acids: CASSVTATNEKLFF. The CDR3 DNA is TGTGCCAGCAGCGTTACCGCAACTAATGAAAAACTGTTTTTT.

The chain recombines TRBV7-9 with TRBJ2-7; 8 bases are a match to TRBD1. This CDR3 is 17 amino acids long. Germline values: CDR1 SEHNR, CDR2 FQNEAQ (reference sequence). V lost 1 base to trimming and J lost 0 bases; unmatched junction nucleotides: 8. The CDR3 here is CASSLVFAGGYSYEQYF. The CDR3 DNA reads TGTGCCAGCAGCTTAGTTTTTGCAGGGGGCTACTCCTACGAGCAGTACTTC. Complete variable domain (other parts from reference TRBV7-9 and TRBJ2-7): DTGVSQNPRHKITKRGQNVTFRCDPISEHNRLYWYRQTLGQGPEFLTYFQNEAQLEKSRLLSDRFSAERPKGSFSTLEIQRTEQGDSAMYLCASSLVFAGGYSYEQYFGPGTRLTVT.

The sample holds a few counts of this clone. The chain recombines TRBV11-2 with TRBJ1-5, with a possible D match to TRBD1 (5 bases). The CDR3 extends over 14 amino acids. The V end was cut by 0 bases, the J end by 9 bases, with 12 bases between. In germline, CDR1 is SGHAT, CDR2 FQNNGV. CDR3 protein: CASSLDQEGWPQHF. Written as DNA, the CDR3 is TGTGCCAGCAGCTTAGATCAAGAGGGGTGGCCCCAGCATTTT.

This rearrangement joins TRBV9 to TRBJ1-5; D remains unclear. The CDR3 runs to 15 residues. V lost 0 bases to trimming and J lost 5 bases, with 12 bases between them. Germline CDR1 reads SGDLS; CDR2 reads YYNGEE. The CDR3 DNA reads TGTGCCAGCAGCGTAGATTCAGTAGTTGATCAGCCCCAGCATTTT. This sequence encodes CASSVDSVVDQPQHF.

Here the CDR3 DNA reads TGTGCCAGCAGCTTAGGACTAGCGGCCAACAATGAGCAGTTCTTC. It specifies CASSLGLAANNEQFF. This chain links TRBV7-3 with TRBJ2-1; 10 nucleotides line up with TRBD2. Germline-derived CDR1 and CDR2 are SGHTA and FQGTGA. V lost 2 bases to trimming and J lost 5 bases; unmatched junction nucleotides: 3. The CDR3 loop spans 15 amino acids.

This clone was detected once. The chain carries TRBV7-2 and TRBJ1-1; D is undetermined. The CDR3 contains 16 residues. Germline V gene sequence: CDR1 SGHTA, CDR2 FQGNSA. Trimming pared 1 base from V and 3 bases from J, leaving 15 bases between. The CDR3 spells CASSLDLWGKDTEAFF. As DNA, the CDR3 is TGTGCCAGCAGCTTAGATTTGTGGGGTAAAGACACTGAAGCTTTCTTT.

The V and J genes are TRBV6-6 and TRBJ1-6, with no clear D. This CDR3 has 16 residues. The V and J ends lost 8 bases and 7 bases respectively, with 21 bases between them. CDR1 and CDR2 from the germline V gene are MNHNY and SVGAGI (reference sequence). The CDR3: CASHYTTAGSNSPLHF. In DNA, the CDR3 is TGTGCCAGCCACTATACCACAGCCGGCTCGAATTCACCCCTCCACTTT.

CDR3 nucleotide sequence: TGTGCCAGCAGCGGTAGGACTAGCGGAGCCTACAATGAGCAGTTCTTC. It encodes CASSGRTSGAYNEQFF. V and J are TRBV7-9 and TRBJ2-1, with 10 nucleotides matching TRBD2. V shed 5 bases, J shed 2 bases, and the junction held 6 bases outside the gene matches. The CDR3 spans 16 residues. Germline V CDR1 and CDR2: SEHNR, FQNEAQ (reference sequence).

The sample holds a few counts of this clone. The rearrangement joins TRBV14 to TRBJ2-7; no clear D gene. This CDR3 spans 14 amino acids. Trimming removed 0 bases from V and 2 bases from J, with 8 bases in between. Per germline, CDR1 SGHDN and CDR2 FVKESK. The chain's CDR3 is CASSQDRLAYEQYF. The CDR3 DNA follows: TGTGCCAGCAGCCAAGATCGGCTGGCCTACGAGCAGTACTTC.

The rearrangement joins TRBV18 to TRBJ2-7; D could derive from TRBD1 or TRBD2 (5 bases each). The germline V gene encodes CDR1 KGHSH and CDR2 LQKENI. V lost 1 base and J lost 2, with 18 bases in between. This CDR3 has 17 amino acids. The DNA of the CDR3 is TGTGCCAGCTCACCACGAATCTCTCGGGGCAGCCCCTACGAGCAGTACTTC. Its protein is CASSPRISRGSPYEQYF.

This clone was seen more than once but under ten times. The chain is built from TRBV5-5 and TRBJ1-5; 9 nucleotides match TRBD1. After removal of 2 bases from V and 7 bases from J, the junction contained 4 bases not matched to a gene. The CDR3 covers 14 residues. Germline CDR1 reads SGHKS; CDR2 reads YYEKEE (reference sequence). The CDR3 reads CASSFSGQGQPQHF. CDR3 nucleotides: TGTGCCAGCAGCTTTTCGGGACAGGGACAGCCCCAGCATTTT. Full variable domain (remainder filled in from reference TRBV5-5 and TRBJ1-5): DAGVTQSPTHLIKTRGQQVTLRCSPISGHKSVSWYQQVLGQGPQFIFQYYEKEERGRGNFPDRFSARQFPNYSSELNVNALLLGDSALYLCASSFSGQGQPQHFGDGTRLSIL.

The chain couples TRBV10-3 to TRBJ1-5; 12 bases are shared with TRBD1. V shed 6 bases and J 7 bases; nucleotides not matched to a gene: 7. Germline CDR1 is ENHRY and CDR2 is SYGVKD. This CDR3 comprises 15 residues. The CDR3 protein is CAISPGQGAHQPQHF. CDR3 DNA: TGTGCCATCAGCCCGGGACAGGGGGCACACCAGCCCCAGCATTTT.

The rearrangement links TRBV4-2 to TRBJ1-2; possibly TRBD1 for D (5 bases). Trimming cost V 0 bases and J 7 bases, with 15 bases left between them. From germline, CDR1 is LGHNA and CDR2 YNFKEQ. The CDR3 runs to 15 residues. The CDR3 sequence is CASSQEVGVVFGYTF. In DNA, the CDR3 is TGTGCCAGCAGCCAAGAGGTGGGGGTAGTCTTTGGCTACACCTTC.